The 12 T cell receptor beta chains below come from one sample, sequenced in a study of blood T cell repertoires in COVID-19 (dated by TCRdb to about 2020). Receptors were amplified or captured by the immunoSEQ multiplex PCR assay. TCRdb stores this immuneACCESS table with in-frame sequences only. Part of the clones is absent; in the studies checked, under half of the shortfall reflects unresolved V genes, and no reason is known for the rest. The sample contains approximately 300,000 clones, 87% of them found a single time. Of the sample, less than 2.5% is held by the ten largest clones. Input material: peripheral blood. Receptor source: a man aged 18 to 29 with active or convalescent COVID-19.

The CDR3 sequence: CASSTVPGQGSYEQYF. The CDR3 DNA sequence: TGTGCCAGTAGTACCGTCCCGGGACAGGGAAGCTACGAGCAGTACTTC. The gene calls are TRBV19 and TRBJ2-7; 9 nucleotides match TRBD1. The CDR3 consists of 16 residues. CDR1 is LNHDA, CDR2 SQIVND, per germline (reference sequence). The junction had 10 bases not matched to a gene; V was cut back by 4 bases and J by 3 bases.

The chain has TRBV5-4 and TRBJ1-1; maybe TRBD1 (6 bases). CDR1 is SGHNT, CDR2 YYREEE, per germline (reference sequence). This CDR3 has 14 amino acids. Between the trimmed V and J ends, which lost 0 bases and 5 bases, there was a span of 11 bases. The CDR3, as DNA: TGTGCCAGCAGCTTGGGCTGGGGGCGGACTGAAGCTTTCTTT. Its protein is CASSLGWGRTEAFF.

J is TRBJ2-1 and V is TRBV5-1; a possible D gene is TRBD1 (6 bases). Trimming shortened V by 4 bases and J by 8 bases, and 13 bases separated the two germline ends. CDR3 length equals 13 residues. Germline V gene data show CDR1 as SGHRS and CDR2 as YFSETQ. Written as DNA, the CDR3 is TGCGCCAGCAGCGTACAGGGTGTCGATGAGCAGTTCTTC. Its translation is CASSVQGVDEQFF.

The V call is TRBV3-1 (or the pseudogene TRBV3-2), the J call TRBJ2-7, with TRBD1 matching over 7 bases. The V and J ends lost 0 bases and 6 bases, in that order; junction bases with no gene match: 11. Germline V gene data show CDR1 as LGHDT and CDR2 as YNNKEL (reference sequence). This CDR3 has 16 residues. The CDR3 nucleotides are TGTGCCAGCAGCCAAGATAGGAGACAGGGTTCACGCGAGCAGTACTTC. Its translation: CASSQDRRQGSREQYF.

CDR3 region: CATSTGDDGNTIYF. DNA for the CDR3: TGTGCCACCAGTACAGGGGATGATGGAAACACCATATATTTT. V is TRBV24-1 and J is TRBJ1-3; 7 bases align to TRBD1. The J segment lost 3 bases and the V segment lost 6 bases, leaving 4 bases of the junction unmatched. Germline CDR1 reads KGHDR; CDR2 reads SFDVKD. The CDR3 length is 14 residues.

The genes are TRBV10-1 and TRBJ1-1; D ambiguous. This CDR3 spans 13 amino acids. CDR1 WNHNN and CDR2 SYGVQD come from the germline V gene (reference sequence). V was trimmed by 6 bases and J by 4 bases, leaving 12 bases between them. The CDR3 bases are TGCGCCAGCAGCGCGGGGTTTCGCACTGAAGCTTTCTTT. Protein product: CASSAGFRTEAFF.

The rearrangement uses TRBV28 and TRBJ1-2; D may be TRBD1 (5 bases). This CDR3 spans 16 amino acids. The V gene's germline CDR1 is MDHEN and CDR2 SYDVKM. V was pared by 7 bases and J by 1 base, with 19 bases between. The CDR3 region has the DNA TGTGCCAGCACCAAATTACCCCCCGGGGGTAACTATGGCTACACCTTC. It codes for CASTKLPPGGNYGYTF.

DNA of the CDR3: TGCGCCAGCAGACCGGAGGTAGTTGACACCGGGGAGCTGTTTTTT. It encodes CASRPEVVDTGELFF. The chain is built from TRBV5-1 and TRBJ2-2; D may be TRBD2 (5 bases). This CDR3 spans 15 amino acids. Trimming cost V 5 bases and J 3 bases, with 14 bases left between them. Germline assignment: CDR1 SGHRS and CDR2 YFSETQ.

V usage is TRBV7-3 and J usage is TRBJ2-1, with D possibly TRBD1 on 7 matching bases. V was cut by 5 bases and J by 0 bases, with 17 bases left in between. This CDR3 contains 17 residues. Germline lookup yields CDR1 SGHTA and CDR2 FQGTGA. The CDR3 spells CASSQRGDSSSYNEQFF. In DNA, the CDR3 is TGTGCCAGCAGCCAAAGGGGGGACAGTTCCTCCTACAATGAGCAGTTCTTC.

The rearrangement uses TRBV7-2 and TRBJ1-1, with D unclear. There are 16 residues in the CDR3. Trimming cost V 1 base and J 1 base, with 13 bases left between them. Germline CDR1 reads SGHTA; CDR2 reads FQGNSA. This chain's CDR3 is CASSLVGGMSNTEAFF. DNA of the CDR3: TGTGCCAGCAGCTTAGTTGGAGGGATGTCGAACACTGAAGCTTTCTTT.

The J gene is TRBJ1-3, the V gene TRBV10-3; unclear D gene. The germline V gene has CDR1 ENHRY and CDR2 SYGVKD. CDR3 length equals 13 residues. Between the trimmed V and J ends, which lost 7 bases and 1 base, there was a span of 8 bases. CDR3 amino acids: CAITGMSGNTIYF. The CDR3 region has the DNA TGTGCCATCACCGGGATGTCTGGAAACACCATATATTTT.

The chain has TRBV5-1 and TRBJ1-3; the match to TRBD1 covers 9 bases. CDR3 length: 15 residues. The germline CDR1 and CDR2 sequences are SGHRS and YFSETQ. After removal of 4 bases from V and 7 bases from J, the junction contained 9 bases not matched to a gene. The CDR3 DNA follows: TGCGCCAGCAGCCCGAAGGGACAGGGTCGGAACACCATATATTTT. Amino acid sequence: CASSPKGQGRNTIYF.